This T cell receptor (beta chain) was captured in a study of blood T cell repertoires in COVID-19. The overall study: From the United States, Italy and Spain came samples of acute and convalescent COVID-19. Sample material is recorded as cDNA or gDNA derived from T cells, B-cell-depleted T cells, or PBMCs.

Cohorts were based on clinical histories the participants reported. This CDR3 spans 13 amino acids. The germline CDR1 and CDR2 sequences are SNHLY and FYNNEI. Trimming stripped 6 bases from V and 0 bases from J, with 8 bases between. Assay used: immunoSEQ multiplex PCR; TCRdb lists only in-frame clones, some missing. The repertoire includes around 480,000 clones, around 90% of them detected once, and roughly 0.7% sits in the top ten. This sequence joins TRBV2 and TRBJ1-1; D gene unclear. Material for sequencing was PBMCs or T cells enriched from blood (not recorded which). The sequence derives from a woman aged 18-35 years who had recovered from COVID-19. In DNA form, the CDR3 reads TGTGCCAGCAGAATCTACTTGAACACTGAAGCTTTCTTT. Translation gives CASRIYLNTEAFF.